Presented here are 9 T cell receptor beta chains from one specimen sequenced in a study of cytomegalovirus exposure and HLA in healthy donors. Primers for the PCR totalled 60 Vbeta and 13 Jbeta. The data were produced by immunoSEQ multiplex PCR, yet TCRdb's version contains in-frame clones alone and is incomplete. The sample holds approximately 50,000 clones. The sample taken for sequencing was PBMCs. The receptors shown here come from a female donor in good health and CMV-seronegative.

The chain joins TRBV6-5 to TRBJ2-2; D uncertain. The germline V and J ends were trimmed by 6 bases and 6 bases, with 11 bases remaining between them. Germline V gene sequence: CDR1 MNHEY, CDR2 SVGAGI. The CDR3 is made up of 13 amino acids. The CDR3 DNA sequence: TGTGCCAGCAGCCACCGGAGCGCCGGGGAGCTGTTTTTT. Translating it yields CASSHRSAGELFF.

This chain links TRBV15 with TRBJ1-4; 10 nucleotides agree with TRBD1. The germline CDR1 and CDR2 sequences are LNHNV and YYDKDF (reference sequence). The CDR3 runs to 15 residues. J gave up 8 bases and V 4 bases, and 7 bases lay outside the gene matches. CDR3 coding DNA: TGTGCCACCAGCATGGCGACAGGGGGCGGCGAAAAACTGTTTTTT. This encodes CATSMATGGGEKLFF.

The V gene is TRBV30, the J gene TRBJ2-1; 7 bases map to TRBD2. The CDR3 is made up of 14 amino acids. Looked up from germline, CDR1 is GTSNPN and CDR2 is SVGIG (reference sequence). V lost 5 bases and J lost 6; bases outside the gene matches: 10. CDR3 sequence: CAWGTPSGINEQFF. The CDR3 DNA follows: TGTGCCTGGGGCACCCCTAGCGGAATCAATGAGCAGTTCTTC.

In nucleotides, the CDR3 is TGTGCCTGGAGTGTACGGACAGTCAACTATGGCTACACCTTC. It is translated as CAWSVRTVNYGYTF. The chain joins TRBV30 to TRBJ1-2; D might be TRBD1 (6 bases). V lost 0 bases and J lost 2, with 10 bases in between. This CDR3 region has 14 residues. CDR1 and CDR2 (germline): GTSNPN, SVGIG (reference sequence).

The chain links TRBV5-1 to TRBJ2-6; D unresolved. With 4 bases removed from V and 4 bases from J, the gap between germline ends came to 15 bases. This CDR3 is 16 amino acids long. In germline, CDR1 is SGHRS, CDR2 YFSETQ. The CDR3 DNA follows: TGCGCCAGCAGCCCCCCCTCGGTTTCGGGGGCCAACGTCCTGACTTTC. Translating it yields CASSPPSVSGANVLTF.

The chain carries TRBV4-3 and TRBJ1-2; 8 nucleotides match TRBD1. The germline gives CDR1 LGHNA, CDR2 YSLEER. The CDR3 covers 15 residues. Trimming cost V 2 bases and J 0 bases; bases outside gene matches: 2. CDR3 nucleotides: TGCGCCAGCAGCCAAAGACAGGGGCCTAACTATGGCTACACCTTC. Translation gives CASSQRQGPNYGYTF.

The chain couples TRBV4-1 to TRBJ1-2, with 10 nucleotides matching TRBD1. The CDR3 runs 14 residues. The germline V gene has CDR1 MGHRA and CDR2 YSYEKL. The ends lost 4 bases at V and 1 base at J; junction bases unmatched: 0. CDR3 in DNA: TGCGCCAGCAGCCGGACAGGGGGTAACTATGGCTACACCTTC. Translation: CASSRTGGNYGYTF.

The rearrangement links TRBV30 to TRBJ2-3, with 7 nucleotides matching TRBD1. J gave up 6 bases and V 7 bases, and 13 bases lay outside the gene matches. Germline CDR1 reads GTSNPN; CDR2 reads SVGIG (reference sequence). The CDR3 runs 14 residues. DNA for the CDR3: TGTGCCTTCTTTCCTCACAGGGGTGGGGATACGCAGTATTTT. It codes for CAFFPHRGGDTQYF.

The chain recombines TRBV11-3 with TRBJ1-2; D is perhaps TRBD1 (5 bases). Trimming shortened V by 5 bases and J by 7 bases, and 23 bases separated the two germline ends. Germline CDR1 reads SGHNT; CDR2 reads YENEEA. This CDR3 spans 16 amino acids. CDR3 nucleotides: TGTGCCAGCAGCCCCAGCCCCACCCGGGGGTCCGGTGGCTACACCTTC. It is translated as CASSPSPTRGSGGYTF.